The text below deals with one TCR beta chain. The study drew participants aged about 18 to 89 years from roughly 25 US areas. Germline lookup yields CDR1 MDHEN and CDR2 SYDVKM. V dropped 4 bases and J dropped 3; count of bases not matched to a gene: 10. This CDR3 spans 17 amino acids. Repertoires were generated with immunoSEQ multiplex PCR, while TCRdb's copy carries only in-frame clones and drops some. This sample has 300,000 or so clones; 80% to 90% occur once, and the top ten carry approximately 4.4%. This sample was included in a study of blood T cell repertoires in COVID-19. For the study at large: Acute and convalescent COVID-19 samples came from the United States, Italy and Spain.

The rearrangement links TRBV28 to TRBJ2-7; 12 nucleotides match TRBD2. The TCR sequence derives from a woman between 40 and 55 years old with acute COVID-19. The sample consisted of PBMCs or T cells enriched from blood (not recorded which). CDR3 coding DNA: TGTGCCAGCAGTTCATCTCAGGGACTAGCGGGCCTCTACGAGCAGTACTTC. It is translated as CASSSSQGLAGLYEQYF.